The rows below give T cell receptor beta chains drawn from one sample of a study of blood T cell repertoires in COVID-19. Profiled with immunoSEQ multiplex PCR; TCRdb holds only in-frame clones, not every one. The sample holds 150,000 to 200,000 clones, around 80% seen once. What was sequenced was PBMCs or T cells enriched from blood (not recorded which). The receptors shown here come from a middle-aged man who had recovered from COVID-19. The CDR3 runs from the conserved cysteine through the conserved F or W. Fields, in order: V gene, clone size, J gene, D gene, CDR3 DNA, CDR3 protein. D genes are given only for firm matches. Where a row states a size, it is once, few, many or the class of an expanded clone; other rows omit it.

v_gene: TRBV12-3/TRBV12-4
abundance: NA
j_gene: TRBJ1-3
d_gene: NA
CDR3nt: TGTGCCAGCGGAGAGGAGGGCATAAACACCATATATTTT
CDR3aa: CASGEEGINTIYF

v_gene: TRBV7-7
abundance: NA
j_gene: TRBJ2-7
d_gene: NA
CDR3nt: TGTGCCAGCAGCCTGTCGACCGGGAGCTCCTACGAGCAGTACTTC
CDR3aa: CASSLSTGSSYEQYF

v_gene: TRBV24-1
abundance: NA
j_gene: TRBJ1-5
d_gene: NA
CDR3nt: TGTGCCACCAGTGTTGGTCAGAATCAGCCCCAGCATTTT
CDR3aa: CATSVGQNQPQHF

v_gene: TRBV6-5
abundance: NA
j_gene: TRBJ2-7
d_gene: TRBD1
CDR3nt: TGTGCCAGCGCGTCGGACAGGGGTTCCCCCTACGAGCAGTACTTC
CDR3aa: CASASDRGSPYEQYF

v_gene: TRBV18
abundance: NA
j_gene: TRBJ2-1
d_gene: TRBD2
CDR3nt: TGTGCCAGCCGAGCGGGGGGGCCTAATGAGCAGTTCTTC
CDR3aa: CASRAGGPNEQFF

v_gene: TRBV19
abundance: NA
j_gene: TRBJ1-1
d_gene: NA
CDR3nt: TGTGCCAGTAGTATAGAATCCGGCAGCGCCGCTTTCTTT
CDR3aa: CASSIESGSAAFF

v_gene: TRBV6-1
abundance: NA
j_gene: TRBJ2-7
d_gene: NA
CDR3nt: TGTGCCAGCAGTGGAGAAGCTGGGGGCAACCTCTACGAGCAGTACTTC
CDR3aa: CASSGEAGGNLYEQYF

v_gene: TRBV5-5
abundance: NA
j_gene: TRBJ2-5
d_gene: TRBD1
CDR3nt: TGTGCCAGCAGCTTGGTATTAGGACAGGGACAAGAGACCCAGTACTTC
CDR3aa: CASSLVLGQGQETQYF

v_gene: TRBV27
abundance: NA
j_gene: TRBJ2-1
d_gene: NA
CDR3nt: TGTGCCAGCAGTTTATCGGTGGGGGGATACAATGAGCAGTTCTTC
CDR3aa: CASSLSVGGYNEQFF

v_gene: TRBV30
abundance: NA
j_gene: TRBJ1-5
d_gene: NA
CDR3nt: TGTGCCTGGAGTGTACTTCACCGGGACTCTGAGACCCTCAATCAGCCCCAGCATTTT
CDR3aa: CAWSVLHRDSETLNQPQHF

v_gene: TRBV29-1
abundance: NA
j_gene: TRBJ2-5
d_gene: TRBD1
CDR3nt: TGCAGCGTTGAATTGCAGGGGGCTTTCACGGCCCAGTACTTC
CDR3aa: CSVELQGAFTAQYF

v_gene: TRBV11-2
abundance: NA
j_gene: TRBJ2-7
d_gene: NA
CDR3nt: TGTGCCAGCAGTAGGACCTCAGGGTACTACGAGCAGTACTTC
CDR3aa: CASSRTSGYYEQYF

v_gene: TRBV5-4
abundance: once
j_gene: TRBJ1-3
d_gene: NA
CDR3nt: TGTGCCAGCAGCTTTACAGGTTTGAACACCATATATTTT
CDR3aa: CASSFTGLNTIYF

v_gene: TRBV9
abundance: NA
j_gene: TRBJ1-1
d_gene: TRBD1
CDR3nt: TGTGCCAGCAGCGCCGCGAGACAGGGGGGCATGAACACTGAAGCTTTCTTT
CDR3aa: CASSAARQGGMNTEAFF

v_gene: TRBV5-6
abundance: few
j_gene: TRBJ2-7
d_gene: TRBD2
CDR3nt: TGTGCCAGCAGCTTCTCGGCGGGGGGCTACGAGCAGTACTTC
CDR3aa: CASSFSAGGYEQYF

v_gene: TRBV7-7
abundance: NA
j_gene: TRBJ2-1
d_gene: TRBD2
CDR3nt: TGTGCCAGCAGCCCGGGACTAGCATACGCCGATGAGCAGTTCTTC
CDR3aa: CASSPGLAYADEQFF

v_gene: TRBV9
abundance: NA
j_gene: TRBJ2-3
d_gene: NA
CDR3nt: TGTGCCAGCAGCGTGCAGGAGGCAGATACGCAGTATTTT
CDR3aa: CASSVQEADTQYF

v_gene: TRBV18
abundance: NA
j_gene: TRBJ1-4
d_gene: TRBD1
CDR3nt: TGTGCCAGCTCACCACCGGGACAGGGTGAAAAACTGTTTTTT
CDR3aa: CASSPPGQGEKLFF

v_gene: TRBV2
abundance: NA
j_gene: TRBJ2-7
d_gene: NA
CDR3nt: TGTGCCAGCAGTGAAGATGGGCCAATATTCGAGCAGTACTTC
CDR3aa: CASSEDGPIFEQYF

v_gene: TRBV19
abundance: NA
j_gene: TRBJ1-1
d_gene: NA
CDR3nt: TGTGCCAGTAGCCAATTGGGAACAGGGAAGGGGACTGAAGCTTTCTTT
CDR3aa: CASSQLGTGKGTEAFF

v_gene: TRBV24-1
abundance: NA
j_gene: TRBJ2-7
d_gene: TRBD1
CDR3nt: TGTGCCACCAGTGATCGACAGGGCTATGGCTACGAGCAGTACTTC
CDR3aa: CATSDRQGYGYEQYF

v_gene: TRBV2
abundance: NA
j_gene: TRBJ2-5
d_gene: TRBD2
CDR3nt: TGTGCCACCCAGCGGGAGGAGACCCAGTACTTC
CDR3aa: CATQREETQYF

v_gene: TRBV3-1/TRBV3-2
abundance: NA
j_gene: TRBJ2-7
d_gene: TRBD1
CDR3nt: TGTGCCAGCAGCCAAGATTGGGGACAGAACGACGAGCAGTACTTC
CDR3aa: CASSQDWGQNDEQYF

v_gene: TRBV7-6
abundance: NA
j_gene: TRBJ1-1
d_gene: NA
CDR3nt: TGTGCCAGCAGCGGGTGGGGGGACACTGAAGCTTTCTTT
CDR3aa: CASSGWGDTEAFF

v_gene: TRBV19
abundance: few
j_gene: TRBJ2-2
d_gene: NA
CDR3nt: TGTGCCAGTAGTATCAAACTAACGGCACTTTCGAACACCGGGGAGCTGTTTTTT
CDR3aa: CASSIKLTALSNTGELFF

v_gene: TRBV11-2
abundance: NA
j_gene: TRBJ1-5
d_gene: NA
CDR3nt: TGTGCCAGCAGCTTCCCGGAGACAGATAGCAATCAGCCCCAGCATTTT
CDR3aa: CASSFPETDSNQPQHF

v_gene: TRBV6-5
abundance: NA
j_gene: TRBJ1-6
d_gene: TRBD1
CDR3nt: TGTGCCAGCAGGGCGATGACAGGGGTGAATTCACCCCTCCACTTT
CDR3aa: CASRAMTGVNSPLHF

v_gene: TRBV3-1/TRBV3-2
abundance: NA
j_gene: TRBJ1-5
d_gene: NA
CDR3nt: TGTGCCAGCAGCCAAGATGGGGCAGAGAACCAGCATTTT
CDR3aa: CASSQDGAENQHF

v_gene: TRBV2
abundance: few
j_gene: TRBJ2-7
d_gene: TRBD1
CDR3nt: TGTGCCAGCAGTCCTGGGACAGGTTCTCGTAATCGGCTGGGGTACGAGCAGTACTTC
CDR3aa: CASSPGTGSRNRLGYEQYF

v_gene: TRBV2
abundance: few
j_gene: TRBJ1-5
d_gene: NA
CDR3nt: TGTGCCAGCACATTCGGACAGAGCAATCAGCCCCAGCATTTT
CDR3aa: CASTFGQSNQPQHF

v_gene: TRBV5-1
abundance: NA
j_gene: TRBJ2-1
d_gene: NA
CDR3nt: TGCGCCAGCAGCTTTGACATGACAAGCTCCTACAATGAGCAGTTCTTC
CDR3aa: CASSFDMTSSYNEQFF

v_gene: TRBV7-8
abundance: NA
j_gene: TRBJ2-1
d_gene: NA
CDR3nt: TGTGCCAGCAACCTTGGAGCGTCCGAGCAGTTCTTC
CDR3aa: CASNLGASEQFF

v_gene: TRBV28
abundance: NA
j_gene: TRBJ2-5
d_gene: NA
CDR3nt: TGTGCCAGCAGTTCCGATTCCGGCGGGGCCCAGTACTTC
CDR3aa: CASSSDSGGAQYF

v_gene: TRBV30
abundance: NA
j_gene: TRBJ1-6
d_gene: TRBD1
CDR3nt: TGTGCCTGGAGTGTACCCCAGGGGGCGAGATCACCCCTCCACTTT
CDR3aa: CAWSVPQGARSPLHF